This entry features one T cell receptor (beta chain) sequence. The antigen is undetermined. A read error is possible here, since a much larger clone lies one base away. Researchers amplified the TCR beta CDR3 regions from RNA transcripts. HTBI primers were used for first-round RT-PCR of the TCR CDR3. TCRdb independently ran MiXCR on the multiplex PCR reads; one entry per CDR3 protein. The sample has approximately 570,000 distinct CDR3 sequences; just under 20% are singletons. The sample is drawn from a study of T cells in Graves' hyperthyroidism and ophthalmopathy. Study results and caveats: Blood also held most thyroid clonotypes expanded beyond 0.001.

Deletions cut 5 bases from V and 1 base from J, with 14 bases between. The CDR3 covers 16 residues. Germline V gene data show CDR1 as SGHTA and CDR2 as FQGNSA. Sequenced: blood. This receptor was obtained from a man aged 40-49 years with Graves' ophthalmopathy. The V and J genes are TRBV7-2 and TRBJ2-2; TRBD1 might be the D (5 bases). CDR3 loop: CASSRAPTVNTGELFF. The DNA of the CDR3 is TGTGCCAGCAGCCGGGCCCCGACAGTGAACACCGGGGAGCTGTTTTTT.